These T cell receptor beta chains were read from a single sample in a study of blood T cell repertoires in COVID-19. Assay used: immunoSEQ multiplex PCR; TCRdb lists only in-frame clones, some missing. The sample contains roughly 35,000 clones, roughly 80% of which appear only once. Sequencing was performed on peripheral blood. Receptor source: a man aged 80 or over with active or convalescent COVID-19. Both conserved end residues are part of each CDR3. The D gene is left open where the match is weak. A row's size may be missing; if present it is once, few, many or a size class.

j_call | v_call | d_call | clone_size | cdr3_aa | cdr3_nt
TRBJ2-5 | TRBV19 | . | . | CASSHWGGAQETQYF | TGTGCCAGTAGTCATTGGGGCGGGGCCCAAGAGACCCAGTACTTC
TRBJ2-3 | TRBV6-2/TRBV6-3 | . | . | CASSYSEDSRTQYF | TGTGCCAGCAGTTACTCCGAGGACAGCCGCACGCAGTATTTT
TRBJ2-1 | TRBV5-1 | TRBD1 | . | CASSADRAVHNEQFF | TGCGCCAGCAGCGCCGACAGGGCGGTACACAATGAGCAGTTCTTC
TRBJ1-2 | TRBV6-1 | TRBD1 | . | CASSTGQGTYGYTF | TGTGCCAGCAGTACCGGACAGGGTACCTATGGCTACACCTTC
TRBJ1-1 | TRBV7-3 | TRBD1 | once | CASSWTGGLEAFF | TGTGCCAGCAGCTGGACAGGGGGTCTTGAAGCTTTCTTT
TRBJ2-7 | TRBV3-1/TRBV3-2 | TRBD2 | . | CASSQVIGLAATYEQYF | TGTGCCAGCAGCCAAGTTATCGGCCTAGCGGCCACCTACGAGCAGTACTTC
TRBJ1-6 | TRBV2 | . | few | CASSGVSNSPLHF | TGTGCCAGCAGCGGAGTTTCCAATTCACCCCTCCACTTT
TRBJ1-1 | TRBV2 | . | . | CASSDAGINSEAFF | TGTGCCAGCAGTGACGCCGGTATAAATAGTGAAGCTTTCTTT
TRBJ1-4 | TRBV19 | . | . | CASSDHRERFF | TGTGCCAGTAGCGACCACAGGGAGAGGTTTTTT
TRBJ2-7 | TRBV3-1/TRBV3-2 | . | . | CASSHSCPEQYF | TGTGCCAGCAGCCATTCATGTCCCGAGCAGTACTTC
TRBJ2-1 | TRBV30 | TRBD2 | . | CAWRHVAGVYEQFF | TGTGCCTGGAGACATGTAGCGGGAGTCTATGAGCAGTTCTTC
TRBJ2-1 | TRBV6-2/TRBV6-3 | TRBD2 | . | CASSAGVEGLNEQFF | TGTGCCAGCAGCGCGGGGGTGGAGGGCTTAAATGAGCAGTTCTTC
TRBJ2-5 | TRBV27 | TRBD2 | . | CASSTGGAVKTQYF | TGTGCCAGCAGTACGGGGGGGGCCGTGAAGACCCAGTACTTC
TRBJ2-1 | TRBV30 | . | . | CAWSFRRGQFF | TGTGCCTGGAGCTTTAGGAGGGGGCAGTTCTTC
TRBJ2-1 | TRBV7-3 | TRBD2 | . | CASSLSGGALNEQFF | TGTGCCAGCAGCCTCAGCGGGGGAGCCCTCAATGAGCAGTTCTTC
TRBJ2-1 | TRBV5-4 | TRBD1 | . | CASSLMQGAYNEQFF | TGTGCCAGCAGCTTGATGCAGGGGGCATACAATGAGCAGTTCTTC
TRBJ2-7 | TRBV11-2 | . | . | CASSLRQARGYEQYF | TGTGCCAGCAGCCTCCGACAGGCCAGGGGCTACGAGCAGTACTTC
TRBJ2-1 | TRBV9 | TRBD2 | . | CASGSGMRYNEQFF | TGTGCCAGCGGTAGCGGGATGCGCTACAATGAGCAGTTCTTC
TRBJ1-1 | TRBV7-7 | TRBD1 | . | CASRKTRDRRTEAFF | TGTGCCAGCAGGAAAACCCGGGACAGGAGGACTGAAGCTTTCTTT
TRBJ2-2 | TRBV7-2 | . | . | CASSRKRQNTGELFF | TGTGCCAGCAGCAGGAAAAGACAGAACACCGGGGAGCTGTTTTTT
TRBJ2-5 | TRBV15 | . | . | CATSRGRETQYF | TGTGCCACCAGCAGAGGTCGGGAGACCCAGTACTTC
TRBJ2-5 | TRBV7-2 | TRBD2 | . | CASSPSGVQETQYF | TGTGCCAGCAGCCCAAGCGGGGTCCAAGAGACCCAGTACTTC
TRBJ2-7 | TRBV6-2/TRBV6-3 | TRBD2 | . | CASSYSSIQGLAGSSEQYF | TGTGCCAGCAGTTACTCGAGTATCCAGGGACTAGCGGGGTCGAGCGAGCAGTACTTC
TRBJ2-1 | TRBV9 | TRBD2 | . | CASSVLAGANEQFF | TGTGCCAGCAGCGTACTAGCGGGGGCAAATGAGCAGTTCTTC
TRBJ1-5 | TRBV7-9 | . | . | CASSLGGLNQPQHF | TGTGCCAGCAGCTTAGGAGGGTTGAATCAGCCCCAGCATTTT
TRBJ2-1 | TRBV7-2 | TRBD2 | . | CASSFGAGVQNEQFF | TGTGCCAGCAGCTTCGGGGCGGGAGTGCAGAATGAGCAGTTCTTC
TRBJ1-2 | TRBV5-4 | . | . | CASSLVSRGGGYTF | TGTGCCAGCAGCTTGGTATCCAGGGGTGGGGGCTACACCTTC
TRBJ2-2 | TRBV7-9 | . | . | CASEGTYNTGELFF | TGTGCCAGCGAAGGGACTTATAACACCGGGGAGCTGTTTTTT
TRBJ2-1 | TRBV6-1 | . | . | CASSELRNNEQFF | TGTGCCAGCAGTGAGCTCAGGAACAATGAGCAGTTCTTC
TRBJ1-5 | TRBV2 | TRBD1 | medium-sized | CASSPRQGGQPQHF | TGTGCCAGCAGTCCTAGACAGGGGGGTCAGCCCCAGCATTTT
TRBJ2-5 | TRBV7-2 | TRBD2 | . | CASSVLAGGRETQYF | TGTGCCAGCAGCGTTCTAGCGGGGGGGCGGGAGACCCAGTACTTC
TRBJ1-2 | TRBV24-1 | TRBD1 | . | CATSDWAGGWNGYTF | TGTGCCACCAGTGATTGGGCAGGGGGCTGGAATGGCTACACCTTC
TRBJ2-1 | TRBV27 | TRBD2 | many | CASSSPPTSGSKSYNEQFF | TGTGCCAGCAGTTCTCCCCCGACTAGCGGGAGTAAATCCTACAATGAGCAGTTCTTC
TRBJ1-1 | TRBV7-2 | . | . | CASSSHRAEAFF | TGTGCCAGCAGCTCTCACAGGGCTGAAGCTTTCTTT
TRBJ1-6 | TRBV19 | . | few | CASRSVQRTYNSPLHF | TGTGCCAGTAGGTCCGTACAGCGGACCTATAATTCACCCCTCCACTTT
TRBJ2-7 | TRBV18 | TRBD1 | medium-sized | CASSPPPIPGQGGDEQYF | TGTGCCAGCTCACCGCCCCCTATTCCGGGACAGGGTGGCGACGAGCAGTACTTC
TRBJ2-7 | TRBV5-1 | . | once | CASSLGDLLGYEQYF | TGCGCCAGCAGCTTGGGGGACTTATTGGGTTACGAGCAGTACTTC